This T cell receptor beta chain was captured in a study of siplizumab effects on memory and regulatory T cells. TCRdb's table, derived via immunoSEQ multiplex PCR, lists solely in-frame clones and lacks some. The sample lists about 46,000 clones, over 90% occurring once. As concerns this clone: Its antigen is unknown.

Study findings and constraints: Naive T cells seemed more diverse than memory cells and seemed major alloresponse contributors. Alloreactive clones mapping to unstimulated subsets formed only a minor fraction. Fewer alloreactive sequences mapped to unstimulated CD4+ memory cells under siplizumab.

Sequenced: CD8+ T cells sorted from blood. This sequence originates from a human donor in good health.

As DNA, the CDR3 is TGTGCCAGCAGCTTAGTCCAATTTACAGGGTTGGAGACTGAAGCTTTCTTT. Protein sequence: CASSLVQFTGLETEAFF. The chain is built from TRBV7-9 and TRBJ1-1; the D gene is possibly TRBD1 (6 bases). Germline V gene sequence: CDR1 SEHNR, CDR2 FQNEAQ (reference sequence). The V gene lost 1 base and the J gene lost 5 bases, with 20 bases spanning the gap. The CDR3 has 17 residues. The complete variable domain, with remaining parts taken from reference TRBV7-9 and TRBJ1-1, reads DTGVSQNPRHKITKRGQNVTFRCDPISEHNRLYWYRQTLGQGPEFLTYFQNEAQLEKSRLLSDRFSAERPKGSFSTLEIQRTEQGDSAMYLCASSLVQFTGLETEAFFGQGTRLTVV.